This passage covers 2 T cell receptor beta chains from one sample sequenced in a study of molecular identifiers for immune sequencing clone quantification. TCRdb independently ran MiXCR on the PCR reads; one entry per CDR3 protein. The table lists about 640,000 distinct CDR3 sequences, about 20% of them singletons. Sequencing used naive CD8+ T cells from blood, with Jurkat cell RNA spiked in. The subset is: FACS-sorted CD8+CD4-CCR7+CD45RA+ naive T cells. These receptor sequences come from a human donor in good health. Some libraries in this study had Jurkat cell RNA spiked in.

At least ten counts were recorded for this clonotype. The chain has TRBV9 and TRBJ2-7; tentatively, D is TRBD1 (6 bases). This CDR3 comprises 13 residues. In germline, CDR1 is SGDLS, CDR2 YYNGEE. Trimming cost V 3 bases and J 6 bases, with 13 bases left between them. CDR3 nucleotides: TGTGCCAGCAGCGAGGGACATTCCGGCGAGCAGTACTTC. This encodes CASSEGHSGEQYF.

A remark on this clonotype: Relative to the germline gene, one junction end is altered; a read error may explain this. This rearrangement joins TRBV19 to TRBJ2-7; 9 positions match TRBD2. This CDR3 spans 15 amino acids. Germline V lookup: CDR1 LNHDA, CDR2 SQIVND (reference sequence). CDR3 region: CASSINIGTSYGQYF. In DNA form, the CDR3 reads TGTGCCAGTAGTATAAATATCGGGACTAGCTACGGGCAGTACTTC.